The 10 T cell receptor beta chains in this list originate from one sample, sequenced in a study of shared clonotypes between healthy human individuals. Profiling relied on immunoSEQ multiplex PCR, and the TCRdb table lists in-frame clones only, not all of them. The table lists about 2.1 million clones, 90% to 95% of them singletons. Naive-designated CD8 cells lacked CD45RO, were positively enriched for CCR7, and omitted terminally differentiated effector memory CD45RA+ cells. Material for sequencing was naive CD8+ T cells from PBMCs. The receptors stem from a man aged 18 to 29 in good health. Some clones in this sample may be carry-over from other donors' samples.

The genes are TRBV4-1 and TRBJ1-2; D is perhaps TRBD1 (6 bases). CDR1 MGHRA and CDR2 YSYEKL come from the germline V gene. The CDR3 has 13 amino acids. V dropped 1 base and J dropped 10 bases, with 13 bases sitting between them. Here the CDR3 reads CASSQVGTGPYTF. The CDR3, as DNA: TGCGCCAGCAGCCAAGTCGGTACAGGGCCCTACACCTTC.

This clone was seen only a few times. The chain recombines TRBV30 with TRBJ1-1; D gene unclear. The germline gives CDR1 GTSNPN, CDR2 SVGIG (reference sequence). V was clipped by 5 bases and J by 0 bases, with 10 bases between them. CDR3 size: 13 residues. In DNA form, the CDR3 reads TGTGCCTGGGGGGAAGGGCTGAACACTGAAGCTTTCTTT. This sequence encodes CAWGEGLNTEAFF.

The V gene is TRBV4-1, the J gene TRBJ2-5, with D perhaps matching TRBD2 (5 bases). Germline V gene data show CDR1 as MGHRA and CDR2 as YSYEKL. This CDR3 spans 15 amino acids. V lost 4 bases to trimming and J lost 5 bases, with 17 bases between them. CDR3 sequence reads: CASSPRSRVLETQYF. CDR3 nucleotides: TGCGCCAGCAGCCCAAGATCGAGGGTTCTGGAGACCCAGTACTTC.

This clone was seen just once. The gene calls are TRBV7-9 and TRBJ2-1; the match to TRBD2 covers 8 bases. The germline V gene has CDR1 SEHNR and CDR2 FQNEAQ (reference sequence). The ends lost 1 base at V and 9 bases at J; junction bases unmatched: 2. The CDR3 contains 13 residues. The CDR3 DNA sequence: TGTGCCAGCAGCTTAGTGGCGGGAGGTGAGCAGTTCTTC. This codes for CASSLVAGGEQFF.

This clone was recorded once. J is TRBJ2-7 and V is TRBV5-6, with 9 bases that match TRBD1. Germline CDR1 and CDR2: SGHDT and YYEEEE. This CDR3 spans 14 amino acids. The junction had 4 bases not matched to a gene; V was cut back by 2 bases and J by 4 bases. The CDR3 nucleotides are TGTGCCAGCAGCTTCTGGGACAGGGCTTACGAGCAGTACTTC. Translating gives CASSFWDRAYEQYF.

The CDR3 DNA follows: TGTGCCAGCAGCGCTTGGGAGGGACAGGGGGAATACGAGCAGTACTTC. Its translation is CASSAWEGQGEYEQYF. The gene calls are TRBV9 and TRBJ2-7, with 11 bases aligning to TRBD1. The CDR3 is 16 residues long. Unmatched junction bases numbered 9, after V lost 3 bases and J lost 4 bases. Germline V lookup: CDR1 SGDLS, CDR2 YYNGEE. Full variable domain (rest looked up from reference TRBV9 and TRBJ2-7): DSGVTQTPKHLITATGQRVTLRCSPRSGDLSVYWYQQSLDQGLQFLIQYYNGEERAKGNILERFSAQQFPDLHSELNLSSLELGDSALYFCASSAWEGQGEYEQYFGPGTRLTVT.

CDR3 coding DNA: TGTGCCTGGGGACCGACGCTCTCCTATAATTCACCCCTCCACTTT. Translating it yields CAWGPTLSYNSPLHF. The chain is built from TRBV30 and TRBJ1-6; D call uncertain. The germline V gene has CDR1 GTSNPN and CDR2 SVGIG (reference sequence). Trimming left V 5 bases short and J 0 bases short, with 11 bases between. The CDR3 contains 15 residues.

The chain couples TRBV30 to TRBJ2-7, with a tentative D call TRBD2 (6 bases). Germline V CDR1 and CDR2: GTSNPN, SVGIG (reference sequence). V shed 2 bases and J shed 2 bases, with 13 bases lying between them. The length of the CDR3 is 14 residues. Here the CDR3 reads CAWSPGLLPYEQYF. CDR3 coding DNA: TGTGCCTGGAGTCCTGGACTACTCCCCTACGAGCAGTACTTC.

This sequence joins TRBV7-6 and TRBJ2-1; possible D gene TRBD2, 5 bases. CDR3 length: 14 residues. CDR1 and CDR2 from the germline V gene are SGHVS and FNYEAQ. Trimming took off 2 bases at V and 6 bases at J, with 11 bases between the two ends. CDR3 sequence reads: CASSLILGSNEQFF. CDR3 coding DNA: TGTGCCAGCAGCTTAATACTAGGTAGCAATGAGCAGTTCTTC.

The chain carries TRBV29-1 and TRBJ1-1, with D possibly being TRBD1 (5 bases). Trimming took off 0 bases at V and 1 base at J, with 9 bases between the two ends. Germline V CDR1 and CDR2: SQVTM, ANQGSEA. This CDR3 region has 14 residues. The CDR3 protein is CSVEEQVPNTEAFF. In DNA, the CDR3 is TGCAGCGTTGAAGAACAGGTACCGAACACTGAAGCTTTCTTT.